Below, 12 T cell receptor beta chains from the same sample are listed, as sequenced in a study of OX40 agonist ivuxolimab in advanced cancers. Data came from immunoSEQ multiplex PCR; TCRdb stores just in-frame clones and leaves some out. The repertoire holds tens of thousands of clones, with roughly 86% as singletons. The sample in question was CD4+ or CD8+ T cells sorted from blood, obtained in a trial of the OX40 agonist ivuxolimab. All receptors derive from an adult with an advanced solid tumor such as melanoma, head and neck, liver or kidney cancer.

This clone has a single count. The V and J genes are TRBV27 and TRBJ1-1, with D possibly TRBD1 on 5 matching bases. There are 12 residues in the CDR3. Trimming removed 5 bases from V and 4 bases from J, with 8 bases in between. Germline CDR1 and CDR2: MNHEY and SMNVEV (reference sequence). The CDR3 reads CASSPRGTEAFF. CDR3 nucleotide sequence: TGTGCCAGCAGTCCGAGGGGCACTGAAGCTTTCTTT.

CDR3 amino acids: CASTDFRYRHYGYTF. The CDR3 region has the DNA TGTGCCAGTACCGATTTTAGGTACAGACACTATGGCTACACCTTC. This chain links TRBV19 with TRBJ1-2; D gene ambiguous. This CDR3 contains 15 residues. V lost 7 bases and J lost 3, with 18 bases in between. Germline V gives CDR1 LNHDA, CDR2 SQIVND (reference sequence).

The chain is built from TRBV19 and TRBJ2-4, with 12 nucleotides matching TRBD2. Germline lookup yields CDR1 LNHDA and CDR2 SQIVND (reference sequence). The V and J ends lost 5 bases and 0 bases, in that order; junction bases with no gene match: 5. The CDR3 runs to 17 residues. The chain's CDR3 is CASSVTSGGRAKNIQYF. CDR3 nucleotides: TGTGCCAGTAGTGTGACTAGCGGGGGACGAGCCAAAAACATTCAGTACTTC.

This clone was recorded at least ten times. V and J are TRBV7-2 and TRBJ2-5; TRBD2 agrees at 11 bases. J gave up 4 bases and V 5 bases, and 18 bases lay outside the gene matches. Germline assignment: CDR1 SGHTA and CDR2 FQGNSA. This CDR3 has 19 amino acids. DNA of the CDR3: TGTGCCAGCAGCCAGACTAGCGGGGTATGGATGGGGGATGTAGAGACCCAGTACTTC. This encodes CASSQTSGVWMGDVETQYF.

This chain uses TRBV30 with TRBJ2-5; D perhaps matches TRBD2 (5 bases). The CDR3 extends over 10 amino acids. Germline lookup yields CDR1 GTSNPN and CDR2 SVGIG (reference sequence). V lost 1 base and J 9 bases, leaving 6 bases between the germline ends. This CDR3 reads CAWSGGAQYF. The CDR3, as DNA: TGTGCCTGGAGTGGGGGAGCCCAGTACTTC.

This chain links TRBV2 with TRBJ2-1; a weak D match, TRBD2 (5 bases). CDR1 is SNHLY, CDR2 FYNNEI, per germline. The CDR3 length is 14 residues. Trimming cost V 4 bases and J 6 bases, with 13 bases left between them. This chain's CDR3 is CASSGERFANEQFF. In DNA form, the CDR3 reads TGTGCCAGCAGTGGGGAGAGATTCGCCAATGAGCAGTTCTTC.

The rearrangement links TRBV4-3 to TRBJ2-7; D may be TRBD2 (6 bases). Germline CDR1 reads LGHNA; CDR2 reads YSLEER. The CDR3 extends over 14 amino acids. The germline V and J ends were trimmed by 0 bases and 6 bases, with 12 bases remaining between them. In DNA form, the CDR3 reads TGCGCCAGCAGCCAAGATGGCGGGGCGGGCGAGCAGTACTTC. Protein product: CASSQDGGAGEQYF.

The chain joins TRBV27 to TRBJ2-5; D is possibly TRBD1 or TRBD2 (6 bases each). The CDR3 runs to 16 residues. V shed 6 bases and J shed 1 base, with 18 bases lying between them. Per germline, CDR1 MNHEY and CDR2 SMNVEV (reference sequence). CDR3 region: CASSPETGATQETQYF. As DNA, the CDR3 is TGTGCCAGCAGCCCTGAGACGGGGGCGACCCAAGAGACCCAGTACTTC.

The DNA of the CDR3 is TGTGCCAGCAGCTTCACCTCGCGGCAGACAAAGAATTCACCCCTCCACTTT. Its protein is CASSFTSRQTKNSPLHF. The chain joins TRBV7-8 to TRBJ1-6; D uncertain. CDR1 is SGHVS, CDR2 FQNEAQ, per germline. Between the trimmed V and J ends, which lost 3 bases and 7 bases, there was a span of 19 bases. The CDR3 covers 17 residues.

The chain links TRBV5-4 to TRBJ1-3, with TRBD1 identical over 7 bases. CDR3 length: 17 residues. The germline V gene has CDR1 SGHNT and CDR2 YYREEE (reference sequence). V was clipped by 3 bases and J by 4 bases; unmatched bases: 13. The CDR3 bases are TGTGCCAGCAGCTCCCCGACAGGGACGGAATGGGGAAACACCATATATTTT. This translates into CASSSPTGTEWGNTIYF.

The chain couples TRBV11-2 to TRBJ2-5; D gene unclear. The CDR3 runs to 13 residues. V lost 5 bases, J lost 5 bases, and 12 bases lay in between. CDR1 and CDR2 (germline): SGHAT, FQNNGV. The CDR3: CASSPGYIETQYF. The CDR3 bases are TGTGCCAGCAGCCCAGGATATATCGAGACCCAGTACTTC.

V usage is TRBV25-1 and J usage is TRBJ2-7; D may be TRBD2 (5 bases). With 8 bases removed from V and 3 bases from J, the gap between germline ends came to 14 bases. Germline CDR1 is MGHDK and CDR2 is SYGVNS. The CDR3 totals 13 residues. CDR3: CASGGRADYEQYF. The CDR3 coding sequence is TGTGCCAGCGGAGGAAGGGCCGACTACGAGCAGTACTTC.